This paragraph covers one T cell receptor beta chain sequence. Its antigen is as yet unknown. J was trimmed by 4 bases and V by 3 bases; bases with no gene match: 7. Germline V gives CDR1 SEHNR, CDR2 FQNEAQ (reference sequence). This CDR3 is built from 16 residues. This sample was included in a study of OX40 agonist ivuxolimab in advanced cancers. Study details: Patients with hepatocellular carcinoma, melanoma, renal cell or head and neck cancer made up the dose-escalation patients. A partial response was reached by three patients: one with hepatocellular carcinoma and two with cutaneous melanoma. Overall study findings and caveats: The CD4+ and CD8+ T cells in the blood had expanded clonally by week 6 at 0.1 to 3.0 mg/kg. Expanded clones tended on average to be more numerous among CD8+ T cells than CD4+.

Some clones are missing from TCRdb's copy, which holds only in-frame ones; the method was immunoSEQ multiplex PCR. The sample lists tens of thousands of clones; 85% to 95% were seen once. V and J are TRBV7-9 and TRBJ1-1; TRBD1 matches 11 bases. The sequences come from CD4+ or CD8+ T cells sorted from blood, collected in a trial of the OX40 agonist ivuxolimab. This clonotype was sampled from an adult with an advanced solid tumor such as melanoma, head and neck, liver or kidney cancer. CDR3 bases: TGTGCCAGCAGCTTCGGGGGACAGGGGGTTGGCACTGAAGCTTTCTTT. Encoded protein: CASSFGGQGVGTEAFF.